This T cell receptor beta chain was sequenced for a study of regulatory T cells in long-lasting Graves disease. For TCR beta, libraries came from iRepertoire HTBI primers and Arm-PCR of CDR3 regions. TCRdb fed the multiplex PCR reads into MiXCR, producing one record per CDR3 protein. The table has approximately 390,000 distinct CDR3 sequences, about 16% seen once. V lost 4 bases and J lost 5, with 17 bases in between. There are 15 residues in the CDR3. This clonotype was counted ten times or more. Time point: newly diagnosed GD, antithyroid drugs for less than 3 months. With RNA extracted from PBMCs as input, the TCR library was made. American Thyroid Association guidelines defined Graves' disease diagnosis. The sample also formed part of further work on T cells in Graves' hyperthyroidism and ophthalmopathy. According to that study: No progression to ophthalmopathy during 18 months of follow-up defined stable disease. Initially, a first-round RT-PCR of the TCR CDR3 employed the HTBI primer set.

This chain uses TRBV12-3 or TRBV12-4 with TRBJ2-5, with D possibly TRBD1 on 5 matching bases. The receptor comes from a young woman with Graves disease. Sequencing was performed on peripheral blood mononuclear cells (PBMCs), taken at new diagnosis, from a patient treated with antithyroid drugs. The CDR3 coding sequence is TGTGCCAGCAGTTCACCTCCGTCAGGGTTGGAGACCCAGTACTTC. Protein: CASSSPPSGLETQYF.